This T cell receptor (beta chain) was sequenced during a study of blood T cell repertoires in COVID-19. Losses at the gene ends were 8 bases for V and 7 bases for J; bases not matched to a gene: 12. The germline V gene has CDR1 MDHEN and CDR2 SYDVKM. CDR3 size: 14 residues. Generated by immunoSEQ multiplex PCR, the TCRdb table keeps only in-frame clones and is missing some. The table shows 350,000 to 450,000 clones, with more than 70% occurring only once. The chain couples TRBV28 to TRBJ1-2; TRBD1 aligns across 8 bases. Sample: PBMCs or T cells enriched from blood (not recorded which). The sequence came from a woman aged 18-29 years who had been exposed to COVID-19. DNA for the CDR3: TGTGCCAGCGGGTTGTCAGGGGGCGCAGTTGGCTACACCTTC. Translated, it gives CASGLSGGAVGYTF.